This T cell receptor beta chain was profiled in a study of T cells in Graves' hyperthyroidism and ophthalmopathy (dated by TCRdb to about 2019). Regarding the study in general: Peripheral blood samples were taken at initial diagnosis, before any treatment was given. To identify TCR V-J signatures that set the groups apart, the researchers used a discovery cohort of about a hundred patients, made up of fewer than 50 with Graves' ophthalmopathy and some 55 with stable Graves' hyperthyroidism. Prospective prediction of ophthalmopathy was tested in an independent validation cohort of 18 to 20 hyperthyroidism patients and approximately 17 patients who later progressed to ophthalmopathy. For training and testing, the roughly 93 patients in the discovery cohort were randomly divided in a 7:3 ratio. In addition, the study compared T-cell repertoires in thyroid tissue and in blood from roughly 6 Graves' hyperthyroidism patients. After blood sampling, hyperthyroidism patients were treated with methimazole at a starting dose of 30 mg daily, and ophthalmopathy patients were treated with high-dose intravenous methylprednisolone. TCR Vbeta CDR3 sequencing of roughly 140 peripheral blood samples (about 45 ophthalmopathy, about 74 hyperthyroidism and roughly 17 progressor patients) is reported in the paper.

The study at large found these results: During validation, the model predicted progression to ophthalmopathy a median of around 6 months ahead of onset, with more than 60% sensitivity and 72.22% specificity. Sample size was not statistically predetermined, and investigators were not blinded to group allocation. Most expanded thyroid clonotypes (frequency above 0.001) were also found in blood, which suggests that blood repertoires may mirror thyroid immune responses. In cross-validation, a model built on a 13 V-J signature told ophthalmopathy apart from stable hyperthyroidism with approximately 91% sensitivity and 81% to 82% specificity, and in testing the same model reached 80%/75%.

Hyperthyroidism patients were aged 18 to 65 years and newly diagnosed, with disease duration of less than 2 months. The study excluded patients with uncontrolled infections, other autoimmune diseases, pregnancy or lactation. Diagnoses relied on clinical symptoms, serum thyroxine and TRAb, thyroid ultrasound and orbital computed tomography. Blood from progressor patients was drawn when they were first diagnosed with hyperthyroidism, before any ophthalmopathy symptoms appeared. PBMCs were isolated from 10 ml of fresh peripheral blood by Ficoll-Paque density gradient centrifugation. Progressor patients were initially diagnosed with Graves' hyperthyroidism and developed ophthalmopathy during follow-up. Trizol reagent was used to extract total RNA, and RNA quality was then checked on an Agilent 2100 Bioanalyzer. The TCR beta CDR3 regions were amplified from RNA transcripts. For the first round of RT-PCR on the TCR CDR3, the HTBI primer set was used together with the Qiagen OneStep RT-PCR kit. Libraries were constructed in a second round of multiplex PCR, after which size selection and purification were carried out. Paired-end sequencing of the libraries was performed with 100 bp reads on an Illumina HiSeq2000. On the study's bioinformatics: SOAPnuke was used to process the raw data, with reads discarded if the reads contained adapters or uncalled bases, had a mean Phred below 15, or lacked an exact constant-primer or identifier match. COPE v1.2.5 was used to merge the high-quality paired reads, and each unique nucleotide sequence was defined as a clonotype. Clonotypes were aligned to IMGT TRBV, TRBD and TRBJ reference segments using MiTCR v1.1. Only V-J combinations with frequency above 0.0001, covering roughly 99% of repertoires, were analysed. A TCS score was defined as the ratio of F50 (clonal expansion) to E x V (chaos), with BLOSUM62-based TCRdist applied between CDR3 peptides within each V-J. Welch's t-statistics and random forest reduced 500 to 550 V-J features to 13, which were used in a naive Bayes classifier (R e1071). TCRdb took the public reads, trimmed them with fastp at Q25, ran MiXCR for clone calling and kept in-frame beta chains. Each CDR3 protein appears once, grouped with its most common genes and DNA. TCRdb, not the authors, supplied the V and J calls. The sample yields a few hundred thousand distinct CDR3 sequences; 13% were counted once. Jointly, the top ten make up less than 25% of the sample.

At least ten counts were recorded for this clonotype. No antigen is known for it. Base qualities are missing; no much larger clone stands one base away. According to the germline V gene (reference sequence), CDR1 reads MNHNY and CDR2 reads SVGAGI. Trimming accounts for 2 bases at V and 6 bases at J, while the number of junction bases matched to no gene is 9. Inclusive of the bounding cysteine and phenylalanine, the CDR3 is 15 residues long. Only the CDR3 portion is preserved as DNA: 45 bases, with reading frame beginning at the first base. The origin of this receptor is a man aged 30 to 39 with Graves' hyperthyroidism that later progressed to Graves' ophthalmopathy. Here the chain combines TRBV6-6 and TRBJ1-2, with TRBD1 identical over 7 junction bases. The sequenced sample consisted of blood. The nucleotides read TGTGCCAGCAGTTACCGCCCGGGAGGGGGCCATGGCTACACCTTC. Its product reads: CASSYRPGGGHGYTF.